The 8 T cell receptor beta chains below come from one sample, sequenced in a study of shared clonotypes between healthy human individuals. Clones were sequenced by immunoSEQ multiplex PCR, and TCRdb holds only the in-frame ones, with some missing. The table lists under 2.5 million clones, 85% to 95% of them singletons. The sequencing input was naive CD4+ T cells from PBMCs. The sample's subset: CD45RA+ positively selected. Receptors originate from a man aged 18 to 35 in good health. Some clones in this sample may be carry-over from other donors' samples.

DNA of the CDR3: TGTGCCAGCAGCTGGAGAGGGAGGGACCAAGAGACCCAGTACTTC. It specifies CASSWRGRDQETQYF. The chain recombines TRBV7-8 with TRBJ2-5; 7 bases are a match to TRBD2. Trimming took 4 bases from V and 0 from J; bases not matched to a gene: 5. The CDR3 runs 15 residues. CDR1 and CDR2 from the germline V gene are SGHVS and FQNEAQ.

V gene TRBV9 combines with J gene TRBJ1-2, with unresolved D. The CDR3 covers 16 residues. V was trimmed by 4 bases and J by 8 bases, leaving 24 bases between them. Germline values: CDR1 SGDLS, CDR2 YYNGEE. CDR3 nucleotides: TGTGCCAGCAGCCTGCGGATGGGCGCAGATGTTTGGGGCTACACCTTC. Its translation: CASSLRMGADVWGYTF.

The chain has TRBV7-9 and TRBJ2-5, with a tentative D call TRBD1 (5 bases). Trimming removed 3 bases at V and 4 bases at J, with 15 bases between. CDR1 is SEHNR and CDR2 is FQNEAQ in the germline V gene (reference sequence). CDR3 length: 15 residues. In DNA form, the CDR3 reads TGTGCCAGCAGCTTTTTGCAGGGAAGGGGAGAGACCCAGTACTTC. This sequence encodes CASSFLQGRGETQYF.

The chain recombines TRBV28 with TRBJ2-7; D remains unclear. The germline gives CDR1 MDHEN, CDR2 SYDVKM. This CDR3 has 13 amino acids. The ends were cut back, 5 bases at V and 12 bases at J, with 20 bases in the middle. The DNA of the CDR3 is TGTGCCAGCAGTCCCCGGCTAGTTATGGGATCGTACTTC. It translates to CASSPRLVMGSYF.

The chain combines TRBV6-1 with TRBJ2-7, with D perhaps being TRBD1 or TRBD2 (5 bases each). CDR3 length: 16 residues. V lost 2 bases and J 6 bases, leaving 20 bases between the germline ends. Germline assignment: CDR1 MNHNS and CDR2 SASEGT. The chain's CDR3 is CASSERGATYDSEQYF. CDR3 in DNA: TGTGCCAGCAGTGAACGGGGCGCGACCTACGACAGCGAGCAGTACTTC.

The V and J genes are TRBV4-1 and TRBJ1-5; D uncertain. The CDR3 is 14 residues long. Germline loops: CDR1 MGHRA, CDR2 YSYEKL. V dropped 0 bases and J dropped 6 bases, with 9 bases sitting between them. CDR3 region: CASSQDDRRQPQHF. The DNA of the CDR3 is TGCGCCAGCAGCCAAGATGATAGGCGTCAGCCCCAGCATTTT.

V gene TRBV9 combines with J gene TRBJ2-7; 8 bases are a match to TRBD1. V lost 4 bases and J lost 6; bases outside the gene matches: 15. The germline gives CDR1 SGDLS, CDR2 YYNGEE. The length of the CDR3 is 16 residues. The CDR3 bases are TGTGCCAGCAGCTTCCAATCGGACAGGGCCACCTCCGAGCAGTACTTC. As protein: CASSFQSDRATSEQYF. Filled out from reference TRBV9 and TRBJ2-7, the complete variable domain reads DSGVTQTPKHLITATGQRVTLRCSPRSGDLSVYWYQQSLDQGLQFLIQYYNGEERAKGNILERFSAQQFPDLHSELNLSSLELGDSALYFCASSFQSDRATSEQYFGPGTRLTVT.

This sequence joins TRBV28 and TRBJ1-5, with D possibly TRBD1 on 6 matching bases. This CDR3 region has 15 residues. Per the germline V gene, CDR1 is MDHEN and CDR2 is SYDVKM. Trimming stripped 2 bases from V and 7 bases from J, with 15 bases between. CDR3 protein: CASSLTRGTHQPQHF. The CDR3 bases are TGTGCCAGCAGTTTAACCAGGGGAACCCACCAGCCCCAGCATTTT.